The 23 T cell receptor beta chains presented below share a single source sample, sequenced in a study of cytomegalovirus exposure and HLA in healthy donors. The study ran its PCR with 60 Vbeta and 13 Jbeta primers. Profiling relied on immunoSEQ multiplex PCR, and the TCRdb table lists in-frame clones only, not all of them. The data contain approximately 130,000 clones, 75% to 85% of them singletons. Material: PBMCs. Receptor source: a woman between 40 and 55 years old in good health and CMV-seronegative.

J is TRBJ1-2 and V is TRBV5-4, with TRBD1 identical over 9 bases. The CDR3 is 16 amino acids. The germline CDR1 and CDR2 sequences are SGHNT and YYREEE (reference sequence). The trim removed 6 bases at V and 4 bases at J, leaving 13 bases unmatched. The CDR3 loop is CASIGGQGGNSYGYTF. The DNA for the CDR3 is TGTGCCAGCATCGGGGGACAGGGTGGAAATAGCTATGGCTACACCTTC.

This chain's CDR3 is CSVDARDLGGYTF. CDR3 in DNA: TGCAGCGTTGATGCCAGGGACTTGGGTGGCTACACCTTC. The rearrangement joins TRBV29-1 to TRBJ1-2, with TRBD1 as a possible D gene (5 bases). Trimming took 3 bases from V and 7 from J, leaving 15 bases between them. The CDR3 is 13 residues long. Germline values: CDR1 SQVTM, CDR2 ANQGSEA.

V usage is TRBV7-9 and J usage is TRBJ2-1; the match to TRBD2 covers 12 bases. The V gene end was trimmed by 5 bases and the J gene end by 6 bases; junction bases not matched to a gene: 5. Germline CDR1 reads SEHNR; CDR2 reads FQNEAQ (reference sequence). The CDR3 sequence is 15 residues long. CDR3 region: CASSASGRVFNEQFF. In nucleotides, the CDR3 is TGTGCCAGCAGCGCTAGCGGGAGGGTTTTCAATGAGCAGTTCTTC.

The V call is TRBV7-6, the J call TRBJ2-7; D call uncertain. Germline-derived CDR1 and CDR2 are SGHVS and FNYEAQ. Trimming pared 1 base from V and 4 bases from J, leaving 8 bases between. This CDR3 is built from 13 residues. CDR3 in DNA: TGTGCCAGCAGCTTAGATCTGCGATACGAGCAGTACTTC. Amino acid sequence: CASSLDLRYEQYF.

The J gene is TRBJ2-5, the V gene TRBV4-3, with 13 bases identical to TRBD2. CDR1 LGHNA and CDR2 YSLEER come from the germline V gene. CDR3 size: 16 residues. V trimming: 1 base; J trimming: 7 bases; junction bases outside the gene matches: 6. The CDR3 DNA reads as TGCGCCAGCAGCCAAGGGACTAGCGGGAGAGCAGGGACCCAGTACTTC. Translating it yields CASSQGTSGRAGTQYF.

This clone showed up just once. CDR3 in amino acids: CASSLDRGPGETQYF. The CDR3 bases are TGCGCCAGCAGCTTGGACAGGGGCCCCGGGGAGACCCAGTACTTC. The rearrangement links TRBV5-1 to TRBJ2-5; 7 nucleotides agree with TRBD1. Germline values: CDR1 SGHRS, CDR2 YFSETQ. V lost 0 bases, J lost 5 bases, and 7 bases stayed unmatched. The CDR3 covers 15 residues. Filled out from reference TRBV5-1 and TRBJ2-5, the complete variable domain reads KAGVTQTPRYLIKTRGQQVTLSCSPISGHRSVSWYQQTPGQGLQFLFEYFSETQRNKGNFPGRFSGRQFSNSRSEMNVSTLELGDSALYLCASSLDRGPGETQYFGPGTRLLVL.

The rearrangement uses TRBV7-2 and TRBJ2-7; D is perhaps TRBD1 (5 bases). The germline V gene has CDR1 SGHTA and CDR2 FQGNSA. The CDR3 is 14 amino acids. V was pared by 1 base and J by 4 bases, with 11 bases between. This CDR3 is CASSLVAGNYEQYF. CDR3 coding DNA: TGTGCCAGCAGCTTAGTGGCAGGGAATTACGAGCAGTACTTC.

This chain uses TRBV5-6 with TRBJ1-2; D ambiguous. Germline lookup yields CDR1 SGHDT and CDR2 YYEEEE. This CDR3 region has 15 residues. The germline V and J ends were trimmed by 4 bases and 8 bases, with 21 bases remaining between them. CDR3 DNA sequence: TGTGCCAGCAGCCCCGACGGGTTCCAGTGGCGAGGCTACACCTTC. It yields the protein CASSPDGFQWRGYTF. Based on the CDR3 plus reference TRBV5-6 and TRBJ1-2, the full variable domain is DAGVTQSPTHLIKTRGQQVTLRCSPKSGHDTVSWYQQALGQGPQFIFQYYEEEERQRGNFPDRFSGHQFPNYSSELNVNALLLGDSALYLCASSPDGFQWRGYTFGSGTRLTVV.

The gene calls are TRBV6-1 and TRBJ2-5, with 12 nucleotides matching TRBD2. J gave up 5 bases and V 4 bases, and 11 bases lay outside the gene matches. The CDR3 loop spans 17 amino acids. Germline lookup yields CDR1 MNHNS and CDR2 SASEGT. This CDR3 reads CASSVGLAGGPLETQYF. CDR3 nucleotide sequence: TGTGCCAGCAGTGTGGGGCTAGCGGGAGGGCCCTTGGAGACCCAGTACTTC.

The genes are TRBV18 and TRBJ2-1; 9 bases line up with TRBD2. The CDR3 is 16 residues long. From germline, CDR1 is KGHSH and CDR2 LQKENI. The J segment lost 4 bases and the V segment lost 2 bases, leaving 6 bases of the junction unmatched. In DNA form, the CDR3 reads TGTGCCAGCTCACCAAATCCGGGACTAGCTTACAATGAGCAGTTCTTC. It codes for CASSPNPGLAYNEQFF.

About this clone itself: This specimen includes other DNA sequences encoding the same CDR3. V gene TRBV20-1 combines with J gene TRBJ2-7; a possible D gene is TRBD1 (6 bases). This CDR3 region has 11 residues. Germline loops: CDR1 DFQATT, CDR2 SNEGSKA (reference sequence). Deletions cut 3 bases from V and 4 bases from J, with 7 bases between. The CDR3 reads CSARDSYEQYF. CDR3 sequence (DNA): TGCAGTGCTAGGGACAGTTACGAGCAGTACTTC.

The chain is built from TRBV7-8 and TRBJ2-3, with D perhaps TRBD1 (5 bases). This CDR3 region has 14 residues. Per the germline V gene, CDR1 is SGHVS and CDR2 is FQNEAQ. The V end was cut by 1 base, the J end by 5 bases, with 10 bases between. The CDR3 loop is CASSLGGPGDTQYF. The CDR3, as DNA: TGTGCCAGCAGCTTAGGGGGCCCGGGAGATACGCAGTATTTT.

The chain carries TRBV7-6 and TRBJ2-2, with 10 bases identical to TRBD1. Germline loops: CDR1 SGHVS, CDR2 FNYEAQ. The trim removed 2 bases at V and 5 bases at J, leaving 11 bases unmatched. The CDR3 extends over 18 amino acids. The CDR3 protein is CASSLTLSRDRGTGELFF. CDR3 nucleotides: TGTGCCAGCAGCTTAACCTTAAGCCGGGACAGGGGAACCGGGGAGCTGTTTTTT.

The rearrangement joins TRBV10-3 to TRBJ1-2; D gene uncertain. Germline-derived CDR1 and CDR2 are ENHRY and SYGVKD. V lost 0 bases to trimming and J lost 8 bases, with 4 bases between them. The CDR3 is 11 amino acids. CDR3 DNA sequence: TGTGCCATCAGTGAGTCGGAGGGCTACACCTTC. Amino acid sequence: CAISESEGYTF.

The sample holds one count of this clone. The rearrangement uses TRBV15 and TRBJ2-3, with TRBD1 as a possible D gene (5 bases). CDR1 LNHNV and CDR2 YYDKDF come from the germline V gene (reference sequence). Trimming took off 5 bases at V and 0 bases at J, with 12 bases between the two ends. The CDR3 totals 15 residues. The CDR3 nucleotides read TGTGCCACCAGCTCCCCAGGGTCTAGCACAGATACGCAGTATTTT. Protein: CATSSPGSSTDTQYF. The variable domain in full, with the rest retrieved from reference TRBV15 and TRBJ2-3, is DAMVIQNPRYQVTQFGKPVTLSCSQTLNHNVMYWYQQKSSQAPKLLFHYYDKDFNNEADTPDNFQSRRPNTSFCFLDIRSPGLGDTAMYLCATSSPGSSTDTQYFGPGTRLTVL.

The gene calls are TRBV5-1 and TRBJ1-1; D is perhaps TRBD1 (5 bases). V lost 2 bases, J lost 3 bases, and 14 bases lay in between. Germline V lookup: CDR1 SGHRS, CDR2 YFSETQ. The CDR3 is made up of 15 amino acids. The CDR3 DNA sequence: TGCGCCAGCAGCTTATTGGGACGCGGGGACACTGAAGCTTTCTTT. Translated: CASSLLGRGDTEAFF.

This rearrangement joins TRBV19 to TRBJ1-4; D uncertain. CDR1 LNHDA and CDR2 SQIVND come from the germline V gene (reference sequence). This CDR3 has 15 amino acids. V lost 4 bases to trimming and J lost 8 bases, with 17 bases between them. The CDR3 sequence: CASSRPSAGEEKLFF. In nucleotides, the CDR3 is TGTGCCAGTAGTAGACCGTCTGCCGGAGAAGAAAAACTGTTTTTT.

The genes are TRBV14 and TRBJ1-1; D might be TRBD1 (5 bases). CDR3 length: 13 amino acids. Germline V gene data show CDR1 as SGHDN and CDR2 as FVKESK. Trimming stripped 3 bases from V and 5 bases from J, with 10 bases between. The DNA of the CDR3 is TGTGCCAGCAGCCAGTGGGAGGGGACTGAAGCTTTCTTT. It specifies CASSQWEGTEAFF.

The chain recombines TRBV2 with TRBJ2-5, with 9 bases aligning to TRBD1. J gave up 6 bases and V 6 bases, and 11 bases lay outside the gene matches. This CDR3 is 15 amino acids long. The germline CDR1 and CDR2 sequences are SNHLY and FYNNEI. The CDR3 nucleotides are TGTGCCAGCAGGGCCCGGGACAGGGAGGGAAAGACCCAGTACTTC. Translating gives CASRARDREGKTQYF.

The CDR3: CAAGGVDYNEQFF. CDR3 coding DNA: TGTGCCGCCGGGGGGGTGGATTACAATGAGCAGTTCTTC. V is TRBV5-8 and J is TRBJ2-1; 8 nucleotides align to TRBD2. Germline values: CDR1 SGHTS, CDR2 YDEGEE. The CDR3 runs to 13 residues. The trim removed 10 bases at V and 4 bases at J, leaving 7 bases unmatched.

The gene calls are TRBV7-9 and TRBJ1-1; 9 bases are a match to TRBD1. The CDR3 spans 15 residues. Trimming at V came to 2 bases and at J to 7 bases, leaving 8 bases not matched to a gene. CDR1 and CDR2 from the germline V gene are SEHNR and FQNEAQ (reference sequence). The CDR3 is CASSLKWTGASEAFF. CDR3 bases: TGTGCCAGCAGCTTAAAGTGGACAGGGGCGAGTGAAGCTTTCTTT.

The V call is TRBV4-2, the J call TRBJ2-7; a weak D match, TRBD1 (5 bases). Germline V gene lookup returns CDR1 LGHNA and CDR2 YNFKEQ. V was pared by 6 bases and J by 3 bases, with 6 bases between. The CDR3 extends over 11 amino acids. The CDR3 reads CASRGDYEQYF. CDR3 coding DNA: TGTGCCAGCAGAGGGGACTACGAGCAGTACTTC.

V usage is TRBV7-2 and J usage is TRBJ1-1; D ambiguous. Germline-derived CDR1 and CDR2 are SGHTA and FQGNSA. The CDR3 totals 14 residues. Trimming pared 5 bases from V and 0 bases from J, leaving 10 bases between. In nucleotides, the CDR3 is TGTGCCAGCAGCGCCGGCGGTGTGAACACTGAAGCTTTCTTT. This encodes CASSAGGVNTEAFF.